Listed here are 12 T cell receptor beta chains from one sample, sequenced in a study of T cell responses to AZD1222 COVID-19 vaccine. Assay: immunoSEQ multiplex PCR; the TCRdb copy retains only in-frame clones and omits some. In the table there are some 150,000 clones, 80% to 95% of which are singletons. Sequenced here: peripheral blood, sampled on day 0 of MenACWY control vaccination. The receptors derive from an adult in good health.

With regard to this clone: This same CDR3 is encoded by further DNA sequences in the sample. The CDR3 protein is CATSRGRNQPQHF. In nucleotides, the CDR3 is TGTGCCACCAGCAGAGGTCGCAATCAGCCCCAGCATTTT. The chain has TRBV15 and TRBJ1-5, with D unclear. The germline gives CDR1 LNHNV, CDR2 YYDKDF (reference sequence). The ends were cut back, 1 base at V and 2 bases at J, with 3 bases in the middle. This CDR3 comprises 13 residues. Together with reference TRBV15 and TRBJ1-5, the CDR3 gives the full variable domain: DAMVIQNPRYQVTQFGKPVTLSCSQTLNHNVMYWYQQKSSQAPKLLFHYYDKDFNNEADTPDNFQSRRPNTSFCFLDIRSPGLGDTAMYLCATSRGRNQPQHFGDGTRLSIL.

This clone appeared a single time. This chain joins TRBV6-5 and TRBJ2-5; D gene uncertain. Trimming shortened V by 4 bases and J by 4 bases, and 13 bases separated the two germline ends. The CDR3 contains 14 residues. CDR1 MNHEY and CDR2 SVGAGI come from the germline V gene. CDR3 loop: CASSFVGPRETQYF. The CDR3 nucleotides read TGTGCCAGCAGTTTCGTAGGACCCCGAGAGACCCAGTACTTC.

The chain uses TRBV7-9 and TRBJ2-7; tentatively, D is TRBD2 (6 bases). V was pared by 0 bases and J by 7 bases, with 13 bases between. CDR3 length: 14 amino acids. Germline loops: CDR1 SEHNR, CDR2 FQNEAQ (reference sequence). The CDR3 here is CASSLAGTGEEQYF. DNA for the CDR3: TGTGCCAGCAGCTTAGCGGGGACGGGGGAAGAGCAGTACTTC.

This chain links TRBV11-2 with TRBJ1-1, with D maybe TRBD1 (5 bases). Germline CDR1 is SGHAT and CDR2 is FQNNGV. The CDR3 has 16 residues. V was trimmed by 5 bases and J by 3 bases, leaving 19 bases between them. The CDR3 DNA sequence: TGTGCCAGCAGCCCGGGACGGGGCACTCACGACACTGAAGCTTTCTTT. This translates into CASSPGRGTHDTEAFF.

The DNA for the CDR3 is TGTGCCAGCAGCTTGCGTTTCGGGGGCGTCTACCACGAGCAGTACTTC. Its protein product is CASSLRFGGVYHEQYF. V and J are TRBV5-6 and TRBJ2-7, with D perhaps matching TRBD1 or TRBD2 (6 bases each). The CDR3 is 16 residues long. The V gene's germline CDR1 is SGHDT and CDR2 YYEEEE. V was clipped by 1 base and J by 5 bases, with 19 bases between them.

CDR3 protein: CASSRGGEQPQHF. The CDR3 bases are TGTGCCAGTAGTAGGGGGGGGGAACAGCCCCAGCATTTT. This sequence joins TRBV19 and TRBJ1-5; tentatively, D is TRBD1 (5 bases). CDR1 and CDR2 (germline): LNHDA, SQIVND (reference sequence). CDR3 length: 13 amino acids. Trimming left V 4 bases short and J 7 bases short, with 11 bases between.

This chain joins TRBV19 and TRBJ1-1; the D gene is possibly TRBD1 (6 bases). The V gene's germline CDR1 is LNHDA and CDR2 SQIVND (reference sequence). This CDR3 contains 15 residues. Trimming shortened V by 5 bases and J by 0 bases, and 13 bases separated the two germline ends. The CDR3 nucleotides read TGTGCCAGTAGTCCCCGTAGGGGGATGAACACTGAAGCTTTCTTT. It translates to CASSPRRGMNTEAFF.

The chain recombines TRBV28 with TRBJ1-1; D remains ambiguous. V gave up 4 bases and J gave up 8 bases, with 17 bases separating them. Germline V gene sequence: CDR1 MDHEN, CDR2 SYDVKM. The CDR3 totals 14 residues. Here the CDR3 DNA reads TGTGCCAGCAGTTCTTACACCTCCTCCTGGGAAGCTTTCTTT. This sequence encodes CASSSYTSSWEAFF. The full variable domain, its missing parts supplied by reference TRBV28 and TRBJ1-1, is DVKVTQSSRYLVKRTGEKVFLECVQDMDHENMFWYRQDPGLGLRLIYFSYDVKMKEKGDIPEGYSVSREKKERFSLILESASTNQTSMYLCASSSYTSSWEAFFGQGTRLTVV.

The V call is TRBV10-3, the J call TRBJ2-2; D gene unclear. The CDR3 has 12 amino acids. Trimming took 2 bases from V and 6 from J, leaving 4 bases between them. From germline, CDR1 is ENHRY and CDR2 SYGVKD. The CDR3: CAISETAGELFF. The CDR3 nucleotides are TGTGCCATCAGTGAGACGGCCGGGGAGCTGTTTTTT.

The V and J genes are TRBV5-6 and TRBJ1-4; D gene uncertain. The V gene lost 4 bases and the J gene lost 3 bases, with 7 bases spanning the gap. The germline gives CDR1 SGHDT, CDR2 YYEEEE. The CDR3 is 13 amino acids. The chain's CDR3 is CASSLGSNEKLFF. CDR3 DNA: TGTGCCAGCAGCCTTGGGTCTAATGAAAAACTGTTTTTT.

The sample holds one count of this clone. The V gene is TRBV7-9, the J gene TRBJ2-7; tentative D call: TRBD1 (5 bases). The CDR3 has 15 amino acids. V was clipped by 2 bases and J by 3 bases, with 14 bases between them. CDR1 is SEHNR and CDR2 is FQNEAQ in the germline V gene (reference sequence). The CDR3 DNA follows: TGTGCCAGCAGCTTACCCCCCGACAGTAACTACGAGCAGTACTTC. Translating gives CASSLPPDSNYEQYF.

This chain uses TRBV5-1 with TRBJ1-6; D gene unclear. Germline V gene sequence: CDR1 SGHRS, CDR2 YFSETQ. V was shortened by 0 bases and J by 7 bases, with 5 bases between the two germline ends. The CDR3 has 13 amino acids. The DNA of the CDR3 is TGCGCCAGCAGCTTGGAGCAGAATTCACCCCTCCACTTT. Amino acids: CASSLEQNSPLHF. The variable domain in full, with the rest retrieved from reference TRBV5-1 and TRBJ1-6, is KAGVTQTPRYLIKTRGQQVTLSCSPISGHRSVSWYQQTPGQGLQFLFEYFSETQRNKGNFPGRFSGRQFSNSRSEMNVSTLELGDSALYLCASSLEQNSPLHFGNGTRLTVT.